This TCR beta chain is drawn from a study of shared clonotypes between healthy human individuals. The naive CD8 population came from CD45RO-negative cells selected for CCR7, without terminally differentiated effector memory CD45RA+ cells. Germline CDR1 SNHLY, CDR2 FYNNEI. V gave up 4 bases and J gave up 7 bases, with 10 bases separating them. The length of the CDR3 is 13 residues. Sequenced by immunoSEQ multiplex PCR; TCRdb stores in-frame clones only, minus some. The profile covers 660,000 or so clones, with approximately 96% appearing a single time and about 0.11% taken by the ten largest. Sequences were obtained from naive CD8+ T cells sorted from blood. The receptor comes from a woman in her 30s in good health. The chain links TRBV2 to TRBJ2-2; D might be TRBD2 (5 bases). CDR3 nucleotides: TGTGCCAGCAGTGGAAAGGAGGTCGGGGAGCTGTTTTTT. It yields the protein CASSGKEVGELFF. Together with reference TRBV2 and TRBJ2-2, the CDR3 gives the full variable domain: EPEVTQTPSHQVTQMGQEVILRCVPISNHLYFYWYRQILGQKVEFLVSFYNNEISEKSEIFDDQFSVERPDGSNFTLKIRSTKLEDSAMYFCASSGKEVGELFFGEGSRLTVL.